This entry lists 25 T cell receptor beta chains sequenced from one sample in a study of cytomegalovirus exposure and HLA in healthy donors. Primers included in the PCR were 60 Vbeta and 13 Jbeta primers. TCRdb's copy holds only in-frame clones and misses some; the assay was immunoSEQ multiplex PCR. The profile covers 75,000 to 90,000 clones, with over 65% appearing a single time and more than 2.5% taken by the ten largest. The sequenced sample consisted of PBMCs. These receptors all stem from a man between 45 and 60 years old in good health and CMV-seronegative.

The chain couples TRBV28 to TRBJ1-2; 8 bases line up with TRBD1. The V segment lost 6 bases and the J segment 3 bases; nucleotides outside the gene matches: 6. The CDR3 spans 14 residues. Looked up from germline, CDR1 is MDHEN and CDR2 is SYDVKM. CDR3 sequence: CASRSGGSYYGYTF. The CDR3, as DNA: TGTGCCAGCAGATCAGGGGGCTCCTACTATGGCTACACCTTC.

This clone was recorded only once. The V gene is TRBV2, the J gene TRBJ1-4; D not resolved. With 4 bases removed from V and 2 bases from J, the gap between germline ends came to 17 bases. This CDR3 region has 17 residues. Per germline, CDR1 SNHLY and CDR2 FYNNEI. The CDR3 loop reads CASSARNSLSTNEKLFF. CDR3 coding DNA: TGTGCCAGCAGTGCTCGTAACAGCCTATCGACTAATGAAAAACTGTTTTTT.

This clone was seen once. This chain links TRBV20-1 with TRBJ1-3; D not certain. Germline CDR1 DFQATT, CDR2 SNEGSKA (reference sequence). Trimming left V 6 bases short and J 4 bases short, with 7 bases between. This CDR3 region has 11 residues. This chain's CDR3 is CSAAPGNTIYF. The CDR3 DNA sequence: TGCAGTGCCGCGCCAGGAAACACCATATATTTT.

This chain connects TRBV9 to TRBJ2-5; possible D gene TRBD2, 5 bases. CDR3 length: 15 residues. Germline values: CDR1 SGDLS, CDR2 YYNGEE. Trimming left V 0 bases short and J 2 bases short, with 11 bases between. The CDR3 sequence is CASSVGGRLQETQYF. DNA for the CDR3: TGTGCCAGCAGCGTAGGTGGCAGACTACAAGAGACCCAGTACTTC.

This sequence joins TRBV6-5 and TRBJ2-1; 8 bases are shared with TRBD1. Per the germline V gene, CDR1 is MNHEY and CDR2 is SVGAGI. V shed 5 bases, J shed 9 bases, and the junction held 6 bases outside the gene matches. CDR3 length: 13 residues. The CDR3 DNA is TGTGCCAGCAGTGGCACAGGGGGTGTTGAGCAGTTCTTC. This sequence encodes CASSGTGGVEQFF.

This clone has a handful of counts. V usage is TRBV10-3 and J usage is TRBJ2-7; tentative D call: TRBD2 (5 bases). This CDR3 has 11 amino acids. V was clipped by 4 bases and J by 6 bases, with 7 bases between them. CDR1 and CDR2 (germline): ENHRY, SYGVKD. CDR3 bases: TGTGCCATCAGTGTGGGAGTCGAGCAGTACTTC. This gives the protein CAISVGVEQYF.

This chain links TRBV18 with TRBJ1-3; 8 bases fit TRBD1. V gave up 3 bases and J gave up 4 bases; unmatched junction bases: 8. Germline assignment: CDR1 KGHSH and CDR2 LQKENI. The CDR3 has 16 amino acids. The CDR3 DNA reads TGTGCCAGCTCACCTGACAGGGGTGCCCGAGGAAACACCATATATTTT. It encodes CASSPDRGARGNTIYF. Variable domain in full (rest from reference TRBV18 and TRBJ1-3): NAGVMQNPRHLVRRRGQEARLRCSPMKGHSHVYWYRQLPEEGLKFMVYLQKENIIDESGMPKERFSAEFPKEGPSILRIQQVVRGDSAAYFCASSPDRGARGNTIYFGEGSWLTVV.

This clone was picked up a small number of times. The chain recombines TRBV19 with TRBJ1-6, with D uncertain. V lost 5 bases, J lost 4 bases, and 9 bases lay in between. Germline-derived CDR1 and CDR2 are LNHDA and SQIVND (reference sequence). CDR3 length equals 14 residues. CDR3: CASSLTPYNSPLHF. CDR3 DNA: TGTGCCAGTAGTCTGACACCGTATAATTCACCCCTCCACTTT.

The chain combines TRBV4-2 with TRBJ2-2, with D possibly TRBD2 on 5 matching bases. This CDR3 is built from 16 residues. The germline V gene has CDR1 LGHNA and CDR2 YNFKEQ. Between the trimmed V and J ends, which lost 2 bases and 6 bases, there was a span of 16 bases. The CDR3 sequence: CASSQLSIGVPGELFF. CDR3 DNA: TGTGCCAGCAGCCAACTAAGCATCGGGGTCCCCGGGGAGCTGTTTTTT.

CDR3 protein: CASSSAGTGNGNYGYTF. DNA of the CDR3: TGTGCCAGCAGCTCCGCCGGGACAGGGAACGGTAACTATGGCTACACCTTC. V and J are TRBV28 and TRBJ1-2, with 9 bases identical to TRBD1. The CDR3 consists of 17 residues. Germline loops: CDR1 MDHEN, CDR2 SYDVKM. V shed 6 bases, J shed 1 base, and the junction held 12 bases outside the gene matches.

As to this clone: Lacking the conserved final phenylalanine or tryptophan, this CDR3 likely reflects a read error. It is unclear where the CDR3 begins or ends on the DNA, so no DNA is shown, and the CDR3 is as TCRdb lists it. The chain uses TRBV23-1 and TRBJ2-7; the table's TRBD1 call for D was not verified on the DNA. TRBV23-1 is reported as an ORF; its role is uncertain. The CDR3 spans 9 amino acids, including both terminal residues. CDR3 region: CASSRLRGR.

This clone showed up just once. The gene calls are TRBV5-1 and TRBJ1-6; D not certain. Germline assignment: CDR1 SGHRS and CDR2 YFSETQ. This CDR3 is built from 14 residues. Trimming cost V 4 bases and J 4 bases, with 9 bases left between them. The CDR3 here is CASSPEAYNSPLHF. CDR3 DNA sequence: TGCGCCAGCAGCCCCGAAGCTTATAATTCACCCCTCCACTTT.

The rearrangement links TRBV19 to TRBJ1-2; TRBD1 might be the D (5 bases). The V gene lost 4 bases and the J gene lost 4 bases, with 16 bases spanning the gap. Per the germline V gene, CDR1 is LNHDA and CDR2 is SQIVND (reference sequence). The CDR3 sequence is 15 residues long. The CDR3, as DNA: TGTGCCAGTAGTACCTTCACAGGTGCTGGCTATGGCTACACCTTC. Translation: CASSTFTGAGYGYTF.

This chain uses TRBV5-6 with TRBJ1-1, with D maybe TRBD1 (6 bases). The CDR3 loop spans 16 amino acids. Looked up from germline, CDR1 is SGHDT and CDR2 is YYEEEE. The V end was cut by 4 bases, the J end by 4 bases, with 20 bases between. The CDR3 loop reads CASSTGAGRGGTEAFF. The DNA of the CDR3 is TGTGCCAGCAGCACGGGGGCCGGGCGCGGGGGCACTGAAGCTTTCTTT.

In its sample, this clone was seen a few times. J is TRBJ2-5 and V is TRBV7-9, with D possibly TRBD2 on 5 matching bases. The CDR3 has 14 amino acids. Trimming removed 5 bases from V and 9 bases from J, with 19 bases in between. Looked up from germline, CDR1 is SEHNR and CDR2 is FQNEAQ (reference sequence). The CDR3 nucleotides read TGTGCCAGCAGCCGTGACCTAGTGGGGAGAGCCCAGTACTTC. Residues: CASSRDLVGRAQYF.

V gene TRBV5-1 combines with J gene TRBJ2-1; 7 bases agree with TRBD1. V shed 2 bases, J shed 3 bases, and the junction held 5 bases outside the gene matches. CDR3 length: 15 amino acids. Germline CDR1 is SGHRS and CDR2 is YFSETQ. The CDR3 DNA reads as TGCGCCAGCAGCTTCTCAGGGGGAGACTACAATGAGCAGTTCTTC. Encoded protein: CASSFSGGDYNEQFF.

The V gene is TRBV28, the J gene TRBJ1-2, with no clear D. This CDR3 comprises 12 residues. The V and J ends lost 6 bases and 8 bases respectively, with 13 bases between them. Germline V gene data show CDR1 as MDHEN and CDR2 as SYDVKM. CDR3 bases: TGTGCCAGCAGCGTATCTCAGGCGGGCTACACCTTC. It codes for CASSVSQAGYTF.

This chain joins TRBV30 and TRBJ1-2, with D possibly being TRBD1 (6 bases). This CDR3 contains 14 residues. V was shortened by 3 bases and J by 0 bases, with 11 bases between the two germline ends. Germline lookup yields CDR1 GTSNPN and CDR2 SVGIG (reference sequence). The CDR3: CAWSQRQANYGYTF. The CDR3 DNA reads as TGTGCCTGGAGCCAGAGACAGGCTAACTATGGCTACACCTTC. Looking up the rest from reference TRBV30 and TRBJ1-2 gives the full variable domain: SQTIHQWPATLVQPVGSPLSLECTVEGTSNPNLYWYRQAAGRGLQLLFYSVGIGQISSEVPQNLSASRPQDRQFILSSKKLLLSDSGFYLCAWSQRQANYGYTFGSGTRLTVV.

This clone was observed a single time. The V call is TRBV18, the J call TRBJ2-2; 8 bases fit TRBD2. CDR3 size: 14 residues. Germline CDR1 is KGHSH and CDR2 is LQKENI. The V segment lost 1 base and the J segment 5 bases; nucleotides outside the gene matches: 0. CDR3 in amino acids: CASSPQRGTGELFF. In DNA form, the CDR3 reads TGTGCCAGCTCACCACAGCGGGGGACCGGGGAGCTGTTTTTT.

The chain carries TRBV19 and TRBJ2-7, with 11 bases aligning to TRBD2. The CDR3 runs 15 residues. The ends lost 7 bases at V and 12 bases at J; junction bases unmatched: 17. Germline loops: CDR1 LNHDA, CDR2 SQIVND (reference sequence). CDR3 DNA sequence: TGTGCCAGTACTGCCATCCTGGGACTAGCGGCGCCTCTGTACTTC. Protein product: CASTAILGLAAPLYF.

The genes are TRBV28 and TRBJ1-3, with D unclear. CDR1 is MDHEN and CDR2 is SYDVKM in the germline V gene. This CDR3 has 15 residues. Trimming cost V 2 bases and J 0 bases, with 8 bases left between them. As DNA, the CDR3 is TGTGCCAGCAGTTTAGGCAGCGCCTCTGGAAACACCATATATTTT. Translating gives CASSLGSASGNTIYF.

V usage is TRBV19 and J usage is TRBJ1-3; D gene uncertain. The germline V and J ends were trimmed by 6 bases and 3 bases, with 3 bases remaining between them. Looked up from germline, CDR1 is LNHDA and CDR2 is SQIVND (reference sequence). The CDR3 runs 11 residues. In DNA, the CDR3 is TGTGCCAGTAGACTTGGAAACACCATATATTTT. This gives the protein CASRLGNTIYF.

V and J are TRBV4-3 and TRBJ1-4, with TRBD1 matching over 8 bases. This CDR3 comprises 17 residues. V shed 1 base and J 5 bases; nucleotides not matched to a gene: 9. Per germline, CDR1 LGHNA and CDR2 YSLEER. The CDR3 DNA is TGCGCCAGCAGCCAAGCTTGGACAGGGCTCGGGAATGAAAAACTGTTTTTT. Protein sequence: CASSQAWTGLGNEKLFF.

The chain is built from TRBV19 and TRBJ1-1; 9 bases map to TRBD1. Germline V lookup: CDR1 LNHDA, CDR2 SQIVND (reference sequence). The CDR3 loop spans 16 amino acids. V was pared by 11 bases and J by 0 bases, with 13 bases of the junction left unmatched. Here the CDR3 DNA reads TGTGCCGGAGTAGGGGACAGGGACTATATGAACACTGAAGCTTTCTTT. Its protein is CAGVGDRDYMNTEAFF.

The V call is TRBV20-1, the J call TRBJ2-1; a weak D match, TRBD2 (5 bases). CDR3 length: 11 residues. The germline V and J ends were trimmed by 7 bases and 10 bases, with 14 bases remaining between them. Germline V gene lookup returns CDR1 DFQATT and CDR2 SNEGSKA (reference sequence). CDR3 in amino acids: CSVGVRGEQFF. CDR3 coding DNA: TGCAGTGTTGGGGTAAGAGGGGAGCAGTTCTTC.